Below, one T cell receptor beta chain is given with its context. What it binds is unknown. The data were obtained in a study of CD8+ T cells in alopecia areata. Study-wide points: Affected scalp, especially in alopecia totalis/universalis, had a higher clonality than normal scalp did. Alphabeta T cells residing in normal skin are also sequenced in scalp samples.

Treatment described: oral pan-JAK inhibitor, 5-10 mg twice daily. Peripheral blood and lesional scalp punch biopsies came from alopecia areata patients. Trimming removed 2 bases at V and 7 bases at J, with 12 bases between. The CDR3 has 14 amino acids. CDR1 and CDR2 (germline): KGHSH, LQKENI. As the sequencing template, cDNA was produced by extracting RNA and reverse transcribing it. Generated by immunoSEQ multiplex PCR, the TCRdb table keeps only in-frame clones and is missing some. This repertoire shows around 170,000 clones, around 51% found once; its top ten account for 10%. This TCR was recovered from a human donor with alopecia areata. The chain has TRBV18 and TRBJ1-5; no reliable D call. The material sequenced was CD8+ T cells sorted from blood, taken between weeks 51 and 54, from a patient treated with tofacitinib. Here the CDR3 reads CASSPAQSRQPQHF. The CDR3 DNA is TGTGCCAGCTCACCAGCGCAGTCTAGGCAGCCCCAGCATTTT.